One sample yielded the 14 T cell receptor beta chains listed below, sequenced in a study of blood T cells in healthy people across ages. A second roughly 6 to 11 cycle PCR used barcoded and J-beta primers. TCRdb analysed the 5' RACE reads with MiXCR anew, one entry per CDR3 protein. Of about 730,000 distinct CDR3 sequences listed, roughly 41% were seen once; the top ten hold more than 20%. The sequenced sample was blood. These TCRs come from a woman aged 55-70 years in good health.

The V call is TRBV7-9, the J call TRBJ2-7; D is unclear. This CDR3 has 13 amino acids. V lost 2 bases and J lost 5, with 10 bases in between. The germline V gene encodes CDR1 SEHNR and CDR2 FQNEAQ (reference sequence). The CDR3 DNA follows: TGTGCCAGCAGCTTATTAGGGCCCGACGAGCAGTACTTC. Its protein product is CASSLLGPDEQYF. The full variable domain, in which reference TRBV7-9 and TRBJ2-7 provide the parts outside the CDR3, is DTGVSQNPRHKITKRGQNVTFRCDPISEHNRLYWYRQTLGQGPEFLTYFQNEAQLEKSRLLSDRFSAERPKGSFSTLEIQRTEQGDSAMYLCASSLLGPDEQYFGPGTRLTVT.

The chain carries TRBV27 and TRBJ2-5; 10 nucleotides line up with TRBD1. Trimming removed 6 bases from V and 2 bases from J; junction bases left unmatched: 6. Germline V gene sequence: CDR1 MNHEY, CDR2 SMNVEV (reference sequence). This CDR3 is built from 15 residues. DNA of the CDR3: TGTGCCAGCAGCTCCGGGACAGGGGTACAAGAGACCCAGTACTTC. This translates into CASSSGTGVQETQYF.

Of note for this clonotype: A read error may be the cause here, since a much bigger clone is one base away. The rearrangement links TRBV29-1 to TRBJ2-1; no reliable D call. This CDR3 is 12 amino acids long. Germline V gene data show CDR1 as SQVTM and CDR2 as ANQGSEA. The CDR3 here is CSVEWLVNVQFF. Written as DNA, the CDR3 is TGCAGCGTTGAATGGCTAGTCAATGTGCAGTTCTTC.

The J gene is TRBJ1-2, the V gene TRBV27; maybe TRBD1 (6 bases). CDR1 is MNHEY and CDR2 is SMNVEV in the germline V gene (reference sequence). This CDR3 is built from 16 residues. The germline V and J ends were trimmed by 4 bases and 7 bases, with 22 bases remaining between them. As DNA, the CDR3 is TGTGCCAGCAGTTATCTCCGGGACACCAGAAGGGGTGGCTACACCTTC. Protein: CASSYLRDTRRGGYTF.

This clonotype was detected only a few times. CDR3 protein: CSANLGQTVAHNEQFF. CDR3 DNA sequence: TGCAGTGCTAACCTAGGACAGACGGTCGCGCACAATGAGCAGTTCTTC. V and J are TRBV20-1 and TRBJ2-1; possibly TRBD1 for D (6 bases). Germline lookup yields CDR1 DFQATT and CDR2 SNEGSKA (reference sequence). V lost 4 bases and J 5 bases, leaving 21 bases between the germline ends. This CDR3 comprises 16 residues.

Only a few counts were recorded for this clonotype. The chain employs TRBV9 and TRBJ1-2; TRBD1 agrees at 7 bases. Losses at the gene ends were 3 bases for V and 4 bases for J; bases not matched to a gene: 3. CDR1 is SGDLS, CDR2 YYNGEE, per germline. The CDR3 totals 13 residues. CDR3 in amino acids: CASSGSGGYGYTF. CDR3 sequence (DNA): TGTGCCAGCAGCGGGTCAGGGGGCTATGGCTACACCTTC.

The CDR3 is CASSGARSGRGDEQYF. In DNA, the CDR3 is TGTGCCAGCAGTGGGGCGCGATCCGGTCGTGGGGACGAGCAGTACTTC. This chain links TRBV12-3 or TRBV12-4 with TRBJ2-5; D might be TRBD1 (5 bases). TRBJ2-7 matches the DNA end more closely, so the J call is doubtful. The CDR3 covers 16 residues.

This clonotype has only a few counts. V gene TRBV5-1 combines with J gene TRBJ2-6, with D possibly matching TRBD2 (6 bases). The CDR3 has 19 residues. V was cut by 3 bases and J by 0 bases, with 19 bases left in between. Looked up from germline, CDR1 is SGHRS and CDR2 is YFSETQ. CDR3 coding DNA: TGCGCCAGCAGCTACTCATCCCGGGACTTACTCTCTGGGGCCAACGTCCTGACTTTC. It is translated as CASSYSSRDLLSGANVLTF. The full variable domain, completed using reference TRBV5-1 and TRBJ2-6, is KAGVTQTPRYLIKTRGQQVTLSCSPISGHRSVSWYQQTPGQGLQFLFEYFSETQRNKGNFPGRFSGRQFSNSRSEMNVSTLELGDSALYLCASSYSSRDLLSGANVLTFGAGSRLTVL.

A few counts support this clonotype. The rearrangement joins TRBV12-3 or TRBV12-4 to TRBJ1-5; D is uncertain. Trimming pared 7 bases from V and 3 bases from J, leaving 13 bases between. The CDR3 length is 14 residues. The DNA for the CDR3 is TGTGCCAGCACCCCTTCGGCAGCCAATCAGCCCCAGCATTTT. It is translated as CASTPSAANQPQHF.

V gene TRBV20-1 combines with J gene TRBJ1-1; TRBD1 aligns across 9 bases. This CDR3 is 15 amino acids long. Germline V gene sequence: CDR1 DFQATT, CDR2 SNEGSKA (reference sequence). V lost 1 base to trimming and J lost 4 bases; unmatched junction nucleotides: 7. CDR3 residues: CSARVTGGAFTEAFF. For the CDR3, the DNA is TGCAGTGCTAGAGTAACAGGGGGCGCGTTCACTGAAGCTTTCTTT.

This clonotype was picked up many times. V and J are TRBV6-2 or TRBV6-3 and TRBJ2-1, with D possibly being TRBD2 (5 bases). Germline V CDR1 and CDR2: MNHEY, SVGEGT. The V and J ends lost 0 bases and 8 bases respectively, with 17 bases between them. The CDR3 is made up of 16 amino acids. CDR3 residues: CASSYSRDAQTYEQFF. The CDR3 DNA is TGTGCCAGCAGTTACTCCCGGGATGCCCAAACCTATGAGCAGTTCTTC.

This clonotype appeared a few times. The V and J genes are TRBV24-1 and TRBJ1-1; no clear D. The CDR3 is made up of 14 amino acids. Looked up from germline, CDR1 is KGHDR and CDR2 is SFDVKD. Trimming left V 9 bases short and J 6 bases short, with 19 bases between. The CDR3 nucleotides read TGTGCCACCCCCTTGTCCGGTCGAAACGCTGAAGCTTTCTTT. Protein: CATPLSGRNAEAFF.

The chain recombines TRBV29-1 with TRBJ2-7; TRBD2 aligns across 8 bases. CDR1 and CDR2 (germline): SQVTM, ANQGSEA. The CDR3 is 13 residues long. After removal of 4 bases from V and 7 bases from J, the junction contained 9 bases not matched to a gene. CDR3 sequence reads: CSVGLAKYNEQYF. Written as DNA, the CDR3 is TGCAGCGTTGGACTAGCGAAATACAATGAGCAGTACTTC.

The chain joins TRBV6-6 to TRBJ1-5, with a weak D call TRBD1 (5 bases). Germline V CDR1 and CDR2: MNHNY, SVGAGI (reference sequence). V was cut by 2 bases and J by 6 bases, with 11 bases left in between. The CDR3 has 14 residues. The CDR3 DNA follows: TGTGCCAGCAGTTACGAGGGGAAGGCTCAGCCCCAGCATTTT. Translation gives CASSYEGKAQPQHF.